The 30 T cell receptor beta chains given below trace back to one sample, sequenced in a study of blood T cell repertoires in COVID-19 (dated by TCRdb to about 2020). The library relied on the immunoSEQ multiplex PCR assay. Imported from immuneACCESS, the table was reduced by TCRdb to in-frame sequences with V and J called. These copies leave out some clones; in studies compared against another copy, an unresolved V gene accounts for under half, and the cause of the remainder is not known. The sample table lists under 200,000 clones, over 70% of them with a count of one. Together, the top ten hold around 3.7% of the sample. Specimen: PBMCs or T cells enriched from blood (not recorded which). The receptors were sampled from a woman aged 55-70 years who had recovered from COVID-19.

The CDR3 nucleotides read TGCAGTGCTAGTAACAGGCAGCGGGCGACAAACATTCAGTACTTC. It codes for CSASNRQRATNIQYF. The rearrangement joins TRBV20-1 to TRBJ2-4, with a possible D match to TRBD2 (6 bases). Germline loops: CDR1 DFQATT, CDR2 SNEGSKA (reference sequence). Trimming took 3 bases from V and 6 from J, leaving 18 bases between them. There are 15 residues in the CDR3.

As DNA, the CDR3 is TGTGCTAGTGGTTTCCCCGACAGGGGCGGCACTGAAGCTTTCTTT. This gives the protein CASGFPDRGGTEAFF. V and J are TRBV12-5 and TRBJ1-1; 8 positions agree with TRBD1. This CDR3 comprises 15 residues. Germline loops: CDR1 LGHNT, CDR2 FRNRAP. The J segment lost 4 bases and the V segment lost 3 bases, leaving 7 bases of the junction unmatched.

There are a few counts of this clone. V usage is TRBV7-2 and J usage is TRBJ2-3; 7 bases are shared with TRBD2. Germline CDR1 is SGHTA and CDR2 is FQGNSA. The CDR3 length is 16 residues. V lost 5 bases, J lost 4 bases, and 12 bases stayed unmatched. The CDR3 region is CASSPTRLAPADTQYF. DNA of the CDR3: TGTGCCAGCAGCCCCACCCGACTAGCTCCTGCAGATACGCAGTATTTT. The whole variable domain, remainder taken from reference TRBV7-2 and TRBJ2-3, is GAGVSQSPSNKVTEKGKDVELRCDPISGHTALYWYRQSLGQGLEFLIYFQGNSAPDKSGLPSDRFSAERTGGSVSTLTIQRTQQEDSAVYLCASSPTRLAPADTQYFGPGTRLTVL.

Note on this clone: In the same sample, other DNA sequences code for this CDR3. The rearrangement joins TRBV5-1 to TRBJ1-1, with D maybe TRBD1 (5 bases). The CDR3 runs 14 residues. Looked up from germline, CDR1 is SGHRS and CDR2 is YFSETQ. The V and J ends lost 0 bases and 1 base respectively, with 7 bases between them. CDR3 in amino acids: CASSLGQSNTEAFF. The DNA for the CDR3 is TGCGCCAGCAGCTTGGGACAGTCGAACACTGAAGCTTTCTTT. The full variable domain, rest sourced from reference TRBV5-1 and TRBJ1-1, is KAGVTQTPRYLIKTRGQQVTLSCSPISGHRSVSWYQQTPGQGLQFLFEYFSETQRNKGNFPGRFSGRQFSNSRSEMNVSTLELGDSALYLCASSLGQSNTEAFFGQGTRLTVV.

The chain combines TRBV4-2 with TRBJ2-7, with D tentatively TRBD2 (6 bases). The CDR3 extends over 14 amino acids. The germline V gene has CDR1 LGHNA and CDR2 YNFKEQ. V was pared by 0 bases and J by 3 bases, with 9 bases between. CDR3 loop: CASSQERDLYEQYF. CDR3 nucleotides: TGTGCCAGCAGCCAAGAGCGGGACCTCTACGAGCAGTACTTC.

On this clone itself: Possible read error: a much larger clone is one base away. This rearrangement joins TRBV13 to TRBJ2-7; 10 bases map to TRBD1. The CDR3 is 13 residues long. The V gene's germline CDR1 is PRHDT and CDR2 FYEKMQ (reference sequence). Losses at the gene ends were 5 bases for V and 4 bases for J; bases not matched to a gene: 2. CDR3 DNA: TGTGCCAGCAGCCAGGGACAGGGGTACGAGCAGTACTTC. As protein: CASSQGQGYEQYF.

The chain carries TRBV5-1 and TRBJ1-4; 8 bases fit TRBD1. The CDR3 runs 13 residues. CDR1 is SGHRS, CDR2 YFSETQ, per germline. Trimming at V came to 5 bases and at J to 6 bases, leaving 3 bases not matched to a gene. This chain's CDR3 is CASRDRADEKLFF. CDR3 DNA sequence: TGCGCCAGCAGGGACAGGGCGGATGAAAAACTGTTTTTT.

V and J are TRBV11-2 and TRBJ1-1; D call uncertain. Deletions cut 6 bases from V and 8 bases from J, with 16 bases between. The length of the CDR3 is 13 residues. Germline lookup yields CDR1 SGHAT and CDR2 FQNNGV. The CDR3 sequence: CASSLTSEPEAFF. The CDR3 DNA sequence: TGTGCCAGCAGTCTCACATCGGAGCCCGAAGCTTTCTTT. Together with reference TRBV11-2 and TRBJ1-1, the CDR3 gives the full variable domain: EAGVAQSPRYKIIEKRQSVAFWCNPISGHATLYWYQQILGQGPKLLIQFQNNGVVDDSQLPKDRFSAERLKGVDSTLKIQPAKLEDSAVYLCASSLTSEPEAFFGQGTRLTVV.

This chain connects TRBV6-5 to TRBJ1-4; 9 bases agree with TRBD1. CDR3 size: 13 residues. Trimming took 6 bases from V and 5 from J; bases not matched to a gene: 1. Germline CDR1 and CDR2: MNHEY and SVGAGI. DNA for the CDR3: TGTGCCAGCAGGGGGACAGGGAATGAAAAACTGTTTTTT. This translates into CASRGTGNEKLFF.

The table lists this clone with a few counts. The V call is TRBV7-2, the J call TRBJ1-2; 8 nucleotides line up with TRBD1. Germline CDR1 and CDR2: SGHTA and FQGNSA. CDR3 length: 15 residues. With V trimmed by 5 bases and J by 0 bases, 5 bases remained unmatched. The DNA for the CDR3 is TGTGCCAGCAGCCCCCAACAGGGGGCTAACTATGGCTACACCTTC. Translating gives CASSPQQGANYGYTF.

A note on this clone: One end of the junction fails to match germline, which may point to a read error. CDR3 coding DNA: TGTGCCAGCAGCCAAGCGACAGGGTACCAGGAGACCCAGTACTTC. Residues: CASSQATGYQETQYF. The V gene is TRBV3-1 (or the pseudogene TRBV3-2), the J gene TRBJ2-5; 7 nucleotides match TRBD1. This CDR3 has 15 residues. In germline, CDR1 is LGHDT, CDR2 YNNKEL (reference sequence).

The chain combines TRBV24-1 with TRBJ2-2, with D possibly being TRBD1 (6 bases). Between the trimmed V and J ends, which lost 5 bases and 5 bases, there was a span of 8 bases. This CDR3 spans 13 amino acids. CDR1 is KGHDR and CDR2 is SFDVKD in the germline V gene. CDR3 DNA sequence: TGTGCCACCAGTGCTCAGGGGACCGGGGAGCTGTTTTTT. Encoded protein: CATSAQGTGELFF.

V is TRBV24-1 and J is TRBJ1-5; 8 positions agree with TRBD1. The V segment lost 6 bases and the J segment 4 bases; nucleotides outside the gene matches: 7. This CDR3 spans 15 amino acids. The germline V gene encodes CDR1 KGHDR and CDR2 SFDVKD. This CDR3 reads CATSRGTGLNQPQHF. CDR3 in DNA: TGTGCCACCAGTCGTGGGACAGGACTAAATCAGCCCCAGCATTTT.

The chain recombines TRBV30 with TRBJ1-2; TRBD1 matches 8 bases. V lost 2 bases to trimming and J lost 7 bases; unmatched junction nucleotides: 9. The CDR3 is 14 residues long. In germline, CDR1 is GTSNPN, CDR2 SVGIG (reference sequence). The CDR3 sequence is CAWSLAGGGPGYTF. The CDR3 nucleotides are TGTGCCTGGAGTTTGGCAGGGGGCGGACCTGGCTACACCTTC.

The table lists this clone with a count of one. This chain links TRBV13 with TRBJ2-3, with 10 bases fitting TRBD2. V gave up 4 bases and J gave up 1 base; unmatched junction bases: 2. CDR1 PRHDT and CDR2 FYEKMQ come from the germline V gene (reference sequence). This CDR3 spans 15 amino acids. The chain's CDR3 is CASSSLAGGTDTQYF. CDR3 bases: TGTGCCAGCAGCTCCCTAGCGGGGGGCACAGATACGCAGTATTTT.

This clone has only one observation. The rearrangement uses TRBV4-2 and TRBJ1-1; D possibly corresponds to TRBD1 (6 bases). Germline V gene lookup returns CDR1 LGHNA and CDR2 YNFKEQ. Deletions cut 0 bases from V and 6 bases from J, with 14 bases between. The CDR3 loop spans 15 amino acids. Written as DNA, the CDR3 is TGTGCCAGCAGCCAAGACCCTTCAGGGGTGCCTGAAGCTTTCTTT. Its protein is CASSQDPSGVPEAFF.

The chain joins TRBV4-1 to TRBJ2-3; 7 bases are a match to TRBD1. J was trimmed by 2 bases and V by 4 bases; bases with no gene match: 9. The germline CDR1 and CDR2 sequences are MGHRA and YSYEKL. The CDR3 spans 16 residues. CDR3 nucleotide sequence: TGCGCCAGCAGCCCTCTTAACAGGGGAACCACAGATACGCAGTATTTT. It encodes CASSPLNRGTTDTQYF.

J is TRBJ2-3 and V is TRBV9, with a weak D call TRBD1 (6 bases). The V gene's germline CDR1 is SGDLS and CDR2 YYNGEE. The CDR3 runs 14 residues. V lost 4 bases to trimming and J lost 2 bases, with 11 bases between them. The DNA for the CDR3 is TGTGCCAGCAGCAGCTGGGGGCCCACAGATACGCAGTATTTT. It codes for CASSSWGPTDTQYF. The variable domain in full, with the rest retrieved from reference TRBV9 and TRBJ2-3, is DSGVTQTPKHLITATGQRVTLRCSPRSGDLSVYWYQQSLDQGLQFLIQYYNGEERAKGNILERFSAQQFPDLHSELNLSSLELGDSALYFCASSSWGPTDTQYFGPGTRLTVL.

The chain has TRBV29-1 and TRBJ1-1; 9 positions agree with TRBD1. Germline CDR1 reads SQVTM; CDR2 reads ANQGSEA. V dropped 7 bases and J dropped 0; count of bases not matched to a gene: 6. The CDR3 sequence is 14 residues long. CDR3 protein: CSATGGPLNTEAFF. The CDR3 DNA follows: TGCAGCGCCACAGGGGGCCCTTTGAACACTGAAGCTTTCTTT.

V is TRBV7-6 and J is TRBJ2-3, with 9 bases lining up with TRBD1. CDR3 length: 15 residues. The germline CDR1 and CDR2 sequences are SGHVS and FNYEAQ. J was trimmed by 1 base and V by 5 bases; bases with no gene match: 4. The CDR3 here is CASSPRTGGTDTQYF. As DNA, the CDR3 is TGTGCCAGCAGCCCCAGGACAGGGGGCACAGATACGCAGTATTTT.

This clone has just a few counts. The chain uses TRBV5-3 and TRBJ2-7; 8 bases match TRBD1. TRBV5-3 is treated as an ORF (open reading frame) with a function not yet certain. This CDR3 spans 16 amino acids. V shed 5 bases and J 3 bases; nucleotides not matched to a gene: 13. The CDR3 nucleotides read TGTGCCAGAAGAACTACAGGGGGGCAGAACCACTACGAGCAGTACTTC. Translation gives CARRTTGGQNHYEQYF.

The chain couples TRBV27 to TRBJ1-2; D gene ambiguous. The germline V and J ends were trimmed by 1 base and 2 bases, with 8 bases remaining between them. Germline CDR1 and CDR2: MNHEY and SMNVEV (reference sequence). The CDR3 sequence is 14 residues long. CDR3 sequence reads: CASSLFSGNYGYTF. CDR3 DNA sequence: TGTGCCAGCAGTTTATTCTCCGGGAACTATGGCTACACCTTC.

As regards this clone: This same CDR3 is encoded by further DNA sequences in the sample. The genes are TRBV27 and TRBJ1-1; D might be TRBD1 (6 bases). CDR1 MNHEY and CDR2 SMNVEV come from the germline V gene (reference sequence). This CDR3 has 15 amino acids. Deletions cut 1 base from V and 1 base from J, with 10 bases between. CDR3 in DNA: TGTGCCAGCAGTTTATTTGGGGGCCCGAACACTGAAGCTTTCTTT. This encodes CASSLFGGPNTEAFF.

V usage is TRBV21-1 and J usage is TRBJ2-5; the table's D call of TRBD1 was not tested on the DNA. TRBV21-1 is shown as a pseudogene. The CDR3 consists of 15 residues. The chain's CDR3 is CASSKGLQGGETQYF. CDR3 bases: TGTGCCAGCAGCAAAGGGCTACAGGGGGGGGAGACCCAGTACTTC.

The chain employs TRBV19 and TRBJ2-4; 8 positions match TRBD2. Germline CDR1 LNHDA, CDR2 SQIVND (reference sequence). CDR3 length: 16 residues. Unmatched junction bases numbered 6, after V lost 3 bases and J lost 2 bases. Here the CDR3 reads CASSIPGGATKNIQYF. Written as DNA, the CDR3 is TGTGCCAGTAGTATCCCCGGGGGGGCCACCAAAAACATTCAGTACTTC.

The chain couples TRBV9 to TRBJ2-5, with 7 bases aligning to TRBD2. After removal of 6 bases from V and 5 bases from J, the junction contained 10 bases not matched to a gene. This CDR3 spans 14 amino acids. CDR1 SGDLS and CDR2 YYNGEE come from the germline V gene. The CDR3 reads CASNKAGFGETQYF. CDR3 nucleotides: TGTGCCAGCAACAAAGCGGGGTTTGGGGAGACCCAGTACTTC. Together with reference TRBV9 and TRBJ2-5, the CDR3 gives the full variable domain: DSGVTQTPKHLITATGQRVTLRCSPRSGDLSVYWYQQSLDQGLQFLIQYYNGEERAKGNILERFSAQQFPDLHSELNLSSLELGDSALYFCASNKAGFGETQYFGPGTRLLVL.

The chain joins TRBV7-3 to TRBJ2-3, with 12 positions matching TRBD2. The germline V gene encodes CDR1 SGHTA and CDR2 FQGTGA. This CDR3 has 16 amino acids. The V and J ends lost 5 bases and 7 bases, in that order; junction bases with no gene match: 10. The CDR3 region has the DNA TGTGCCAGCAGCAATCAAGGACTAGCGGGGATGAATACGCAGTATTTT. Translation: CASSNQGLAGMNTQYF. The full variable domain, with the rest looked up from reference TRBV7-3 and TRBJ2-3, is GAGVSQTPSNKVTEKGKYVELRCDPISGHTALYWYRQSLGQGPEFLIYFQGTGAADDSGLPNDRFFAVRPEGSVSTLKIQRTERGDSAVYLCASSNQGLAGMNTQYFGPGTRLTVL.

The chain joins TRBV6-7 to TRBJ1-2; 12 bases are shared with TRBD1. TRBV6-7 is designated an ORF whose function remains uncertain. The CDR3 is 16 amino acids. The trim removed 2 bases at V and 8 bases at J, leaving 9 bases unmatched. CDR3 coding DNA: TGTGCCAGCAGTTACCTTCCGGGACAGGGGGCGAGGGGCTACACCTTC. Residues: CASSYLPGQGARGYTF.

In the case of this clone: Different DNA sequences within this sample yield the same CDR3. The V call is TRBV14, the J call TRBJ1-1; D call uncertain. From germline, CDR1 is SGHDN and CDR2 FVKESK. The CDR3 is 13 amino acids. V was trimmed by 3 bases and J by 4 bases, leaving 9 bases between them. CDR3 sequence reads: CASSQARGTEAFF. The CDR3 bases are TGTGCCAGCAGCCAGGCCCGGGGCACTGAAGCTTTCTTT. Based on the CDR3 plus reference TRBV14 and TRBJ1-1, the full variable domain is EAGVTQFPSHSVIEKGQTVTLRCDPISGHDNLYWYRRVMGKEIKFLLHFVKESKQDESGMPNNRFLAERTGGTYSTLKVQPAELEDSGVYFCASSQARGTEAFFGQGTRLTVV.

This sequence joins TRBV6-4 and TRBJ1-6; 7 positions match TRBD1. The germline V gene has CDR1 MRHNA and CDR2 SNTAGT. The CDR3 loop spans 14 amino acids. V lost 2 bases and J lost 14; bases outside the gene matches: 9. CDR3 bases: TGTGCCAGCAGTGACCGGGACAGTTGGTCAACCCTCCACTTT. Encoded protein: CASSDRDSWSTLHF.